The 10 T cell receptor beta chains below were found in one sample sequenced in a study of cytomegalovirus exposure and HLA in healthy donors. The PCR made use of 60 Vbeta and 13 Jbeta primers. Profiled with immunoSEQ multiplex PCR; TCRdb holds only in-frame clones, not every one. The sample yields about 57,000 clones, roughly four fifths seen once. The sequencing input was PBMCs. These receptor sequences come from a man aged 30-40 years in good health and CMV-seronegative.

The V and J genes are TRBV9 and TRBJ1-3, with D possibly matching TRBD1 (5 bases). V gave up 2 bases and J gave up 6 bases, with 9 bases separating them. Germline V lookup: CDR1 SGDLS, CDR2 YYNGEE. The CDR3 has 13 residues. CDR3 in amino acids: CASSVGHVNTIYF. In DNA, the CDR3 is TGTGCCAGCAGCGTCGGACACGTAAACACCATATATTTT.

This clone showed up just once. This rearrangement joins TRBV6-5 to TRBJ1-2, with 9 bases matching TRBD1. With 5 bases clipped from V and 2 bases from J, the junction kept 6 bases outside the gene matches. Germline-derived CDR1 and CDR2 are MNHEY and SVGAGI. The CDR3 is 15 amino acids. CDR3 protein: CASSRDRAGNYGYTF. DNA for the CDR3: TGTGCCAGCAGTAGGGACAGGGCCGGGAACTATGGCTACACCTTC.

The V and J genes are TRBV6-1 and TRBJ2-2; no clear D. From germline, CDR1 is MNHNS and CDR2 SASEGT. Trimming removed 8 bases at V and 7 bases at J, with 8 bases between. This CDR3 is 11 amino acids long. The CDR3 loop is CASVRVGELFF. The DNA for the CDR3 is TGTGCCAGCGTCCGGGTCGGGGAGCTGTTTTTT.

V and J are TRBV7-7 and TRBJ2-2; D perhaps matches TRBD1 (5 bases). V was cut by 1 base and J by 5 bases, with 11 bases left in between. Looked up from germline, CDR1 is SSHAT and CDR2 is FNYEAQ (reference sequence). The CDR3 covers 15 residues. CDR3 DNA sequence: TGTGCCAGCAGCTTAGGGCAGGGTGCGACCGGGGAGCTGTTTTTT. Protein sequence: CASSLGQGATGELFF.

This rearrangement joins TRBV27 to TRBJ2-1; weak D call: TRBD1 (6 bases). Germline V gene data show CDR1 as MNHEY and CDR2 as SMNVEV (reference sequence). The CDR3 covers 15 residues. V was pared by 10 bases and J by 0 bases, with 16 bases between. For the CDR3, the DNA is TGTGCCACCCGCCTGGCAGGGGACTCCTACAATGAGCAGTTCTTC. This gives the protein CATRLAGDSYNEQFF.

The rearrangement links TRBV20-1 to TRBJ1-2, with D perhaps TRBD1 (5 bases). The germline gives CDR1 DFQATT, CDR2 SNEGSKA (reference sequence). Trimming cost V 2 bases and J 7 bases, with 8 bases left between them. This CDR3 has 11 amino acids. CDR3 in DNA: TGCAGTGCTAGACAGGGAAGTGGCTACACCTTC. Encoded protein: CSARQGSGYTF.

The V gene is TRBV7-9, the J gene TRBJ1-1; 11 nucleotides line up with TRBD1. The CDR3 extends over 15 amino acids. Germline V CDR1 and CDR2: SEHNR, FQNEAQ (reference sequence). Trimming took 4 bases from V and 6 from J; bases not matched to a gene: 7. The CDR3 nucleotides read TGTGCCAGCAGCTCTCCGGGACAGGGGGGGGCTGAAGCTTTCTTT. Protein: CASSSPGQGGAEAFF.

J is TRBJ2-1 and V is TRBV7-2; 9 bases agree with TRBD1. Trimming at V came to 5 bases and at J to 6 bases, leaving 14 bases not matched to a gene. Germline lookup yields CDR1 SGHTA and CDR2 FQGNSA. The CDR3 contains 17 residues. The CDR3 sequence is CASSQPIPGQGTNEQFF. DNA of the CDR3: TGTGCCAGCAGCCAACCGATCCCGGGACAGGGTACCAATGAGCAGTTCTTC.

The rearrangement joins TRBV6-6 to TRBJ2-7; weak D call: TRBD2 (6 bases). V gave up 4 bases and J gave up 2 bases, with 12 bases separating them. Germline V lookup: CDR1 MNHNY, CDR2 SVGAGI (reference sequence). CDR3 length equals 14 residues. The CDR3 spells CASSSDYRAYEQYF. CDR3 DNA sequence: TGTGCCAGCAGTTCGGACTACCGAGCCTACGAGCAGTACTTC.

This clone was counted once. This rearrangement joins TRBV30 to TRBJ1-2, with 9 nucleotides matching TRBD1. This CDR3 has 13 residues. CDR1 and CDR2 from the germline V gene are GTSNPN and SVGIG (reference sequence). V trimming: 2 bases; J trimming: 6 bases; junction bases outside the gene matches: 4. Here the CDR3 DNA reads TGTGCCTGGAGTCCTACAGGGGGCAATGGCTACACCTTC. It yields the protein CAWSPTGGNGYTF.